Each of the 26 T cell receptor beta chains below was sequenced from the same sample in a study of OX40 agonist ivuxolimab in advanced cancers. Clones were read by immunoSEQ multiplex PCR, and TCRdb kept only the in-frame ones, dropping some. This repertoire shows 65,000 to 100,000 clones, more than 90% found once; its top ten account for around 6.9%. Specimen: CD4+ or CD8+ T cells sorted from blood, collected in a trial of the OX40 agonist ivuxolimab. Source of these receptors: an adult with an advanced solid tumor such as melanoma, head and neck, liver or kidney cancer.

The genes are TRBV7-9 and TRBJ2-7, with TRBD1 matching 7 bases. This CDR3 region has 13 residues. J lost 2 bases, V lost 5 bases, and 3 bases had no gene match. Germline V gene data show CDR1 as SEHNR and CDR2 as FQNEAQ (reference sequence). As DNA, the CDR3 is TGTGCCAGCAGCACGGGACAGCCCTACGAGCAGTACTTC. Protein product: CASSTGQPYEQYF.

V usage is TRBV15 and J usage is TRBJ2-5, with D perhaps TRBD1 or TRBD2 (6 bases each). TRBJ2-7 matches the DNA end more closely, so the J call is doubtful. Germline CDR1 reads LNHNV; CDR2 reads YYDKDF (reference sequence). This CDR3 has 15 amino acids. The chain's CDR3 is CATSREHGGPYEQYF. The CDR3 DNA reads TGTGCCACCAGCAGAGAGCACGGGGGCCCCTACGAGCAGTACTTC.

The chain carries TRBV4-2 and TRBJ2-2; 12 nucleotides match TRBD2. The CDR3 spans 17 residues. The V gene's germline CDR1 is LGHNA and CDR2 YNFKEQ. V trimming: 1 base; J trimming: 2 bases; junction bases outside the gene matches: 2. The CDR3 loop is CASSQGLAGVNTGELFF. CDR3 coding DNA: TGTGCCAGCAGCCAAGGACTAGCGGGAGTCAACACCGGGGAGCTGTTTTTT.

As concerns this clone: Without the conserved terminal phenylalanine or tryptophan, this CDR3 likely stems from a read error. The J gene is TRBJ2-7, the V gene TRBV2; D gene uncertain. Trimming cost V 6 bases and J 3 bases, with 12 bases left between them. Germline V gene lookup returns CDR1 SNHLY and CDR2 FYNNEI. The CDR3 spans 13 residues. The CDR3 region has the DNA TGTGCCAGCAGGGATACAGCGCACTACGAGCAGTACCTC. The encoded protein is CASRDTAHYEQYL.

The CDR3 coding sequence is TGTGCCAGCAGCCCGCCGGGATGGGGGGGAGCTTTCTTT. Its translation is CASSPPGWGGAFF. V gene TRBV28 combines with J gene TRBJ1-1; maybe TRBD1 (5 bases). The V and J ends lost 6 bases and 10 bases respectively, with 18 bases between them. Germline V gives CDR1 MDHEN, CDR2 SYDVKM. This CDR3 comprises 13 residues.

V usage is TRBV4-1 and J usage is TRBJ1-5, with D perhaps TRBD1 (6 bases). This CDR3 spans 15 amino acids. V was shortened by 0 bases and J by 6 bases, with 12 bases between the two germline ends. Germline CDR1 MGHRA, CDR2 YSYEKL. The CDR3 region is CASSQDGGGGQPQHF. Here the CDR3 DNA reads TGCGCCAGCAGCCAAGATGGAGGGGGGGGTCAGCCCCAGCATTTT.

This clone was recorded once. The J gene is TRBJ2-5, the V gene TRBV7-3, with 10 bases aligning to TRBD2. The J call is uncertain, as TRBJ2-7 better fits the DNA end. The germline CDR1 and CDR2 sequences are SGHTA and FQGTGA. This CDR3 contains 14 residues. CDR3 nucleotides: TGTGCCAGCAGCCCGGGACTAGCGATGGGCGAGCAGTACTTC. Protein: CASSPGLAMGEQYF.

The chain has TRBV4-1 and TRBJ1-3, with D uncertain. The CDR3 loop spans 13 amino acids. Trimming took 0 bases from V and 7 from J, leaving 7 bases between them. Germline values: CDR1 MGHRA, CDR2 YSYEKL. Here the CDR3 reads CASSQDGVNTIYF. In nucleotides, the CDR3 is TGCGCCAGCAGCCAAGATGGGGTTAACACCATATATTTT.

The chain has TRBV6-6 and TRBJ2-7; 9 positions match TRBD2. Germline-derived CDR1 and CDR2 are MNHNY and SVGAGI (reference sequence). The ends lost 6 bases at V and 1 base at J; junction bases unmatched: 1. CDR3 length: 13 amino acids. The CDR3 sequence: CASRAGGSYEQYF. The CDR3 nucleotides are TGTGCCAGCAGGGCGGGGGGGTCCTACGAGCAGTACTTC.

The V and J genes are TRBV5-1 and TRBJ2-3; possible D gene TRBD2, 6 bases. CDR3 length: 16 amino acids. The germline V and J ends were trimmed by 1 base and 0 bases, with 12 bases remaining between them. Germline CDR1 is SGHRS and CDR2 is YFSETQ. The CDR3 reads CASSLLRDLSTDTQYF. The DNA for the CDR3 is TGCGCCAGCAGCTTGCTCCGGGACTTAAGCACAGATACGCAGTATTTT. Full variable domain (rest looked up from reference TRBV5-1 and TRBJ2-3): KAGVTQTPRYLIKTRGQQVTLSCSPISGHRSVSWYQQTPGQGLQFLFEYFSETQRNKGNFPGRFSGRQFSNSRSEMNVSTLELGDSALYLCASSLLRDLSTDTQYFGPGTRLTVL.

The chain is built from TRBV27 and TRBJ1-6, with TRBD1 identical over 10 bases. V gave up 10 bases and J gave up 9 bases; unmatched junction bases: 3. Germline CDR1 is MNHEY and CDR2 is SMNVEV (reference sequence). The CDR3 totals 12 residues. This CDR3 reads CATWDRGSPLHF. For the CDR3, the DNA is TGTGCCACCTGGGACAGGGGTTCACCCCTCCACTTT.

V gene TRBV29-1 combines with J gene TRBJ2-3; 7 bases line up with TRBD2. J gave up 0 bases and V 4 bases, and 10 bases lay outside the gene matches. The CDR3 spans 16 residues. The V gene's germline CDR1 is SQVTM and CDR2 ANQGSEA. The CDR3 sequence: CSVGGDYKISTDTQYF. CDR3 DNA sequence: TGCAGCGTTGGTGGGGACTACAAAATCAGCACAGATACGCAGTATTTT.

The chain combines TRBV5-1 with TRBJ1-2; TRBD1 agrees at 11 bases. The CDR3 has 14 residues. The V gene's germline CDR1 is SGHRS and CDR2 YFSETQ. Germline trimming cut 4 bases from V and 4 bases from J; bases unmatched to any gene: 3. The CDR3 nucleotides read TGCGCCAGCAGCCCAGGACAGGGGGCCTATGGCTACACCTTC. This codes for CASSPGQGAYGYTF.

This clone was recorded only once. The V and J genes are TRBV18 and TRBJ2-2; a possible D gene is TRBD1 (6 bases). The germline CDR1 and CDR2 sequences are KGHSH and LQKENI. The CDR3 has 16 amino acids. V gave up 3 bases and J gave up 0 bases, with 11 bases separating them. The CDR3 region is CASSPNRDSNTGELFF. DNA of the CDR3: TGTGCCAGCTCACCTAACAGGGATTCGAACACCGGGGAGCTGTTTTTT. Supplemented by reference TRBV18 and TRBJ2-2, the full variable domain reads NAGVMQNPRHLVRRRGQEARLRCSPMKGHSHVYWYRQLPEEGLKFMVYLQKENIIDESGMPKERFSAEFPKEGPSILRIQQVVRGDSAAYFCASSPNRDSNTGELFFGEGSRLTVL.

This sequence joins TRBV5-8 and TRBJ1-2; tentatively, D is TRBD1 (6 bases). In germline, CDR1 is SGHTS, CDR2 YDEGEE. CDR3 length: 14 amino acids. The V gene lost 4 bases and the J gene lost 7 bases, with 17 bases spanning the gap. The chain's CDR3 is CASSTGTPKLGYTF. CDR3 in DNA: TGTGCCAGCAGCACAGGGACCCCTAAGCTTGGCTACACCTTC.

The chain carries TRBV7-2 and TRBJ2-1; D may be TRBD1 (6 bases). CDR3 length equals 15 residues. V shed 3 bases and J shed 6 bases, with 15 bases lying between them. Per the germline V gene, CDR1 is SGHTA and CDR2 is FQGNSA. CDR3 nucleotides: TGTGCCAGCAGCTTCACGGCAGGGGCAGCCAATGAGCAGTTCTTC. Translated: CASSFTAGAANEQFF.

V and J are TRBV6-6 and TRBJ2-2; D is uncertain. Germline V gene sequence: CDR1 MNHNY, CDR2 SVGAGI (reference sequence). The CDR3 spans 14 residues. V was shortened by 0 bases and J by 4 bases, with 6 bases between the two germline ends. CDR3 amino acids: CASSYSNPTGELFF. DNA for the CDR3: TGTGCCAGCAGTTACTCGAACCCCACCGGGGAGCTGTTTTTT.

This chain connects TRBV19 to TRBJ1-5; D possibly corresponds to TRBD1 (6 bases). Germline CDR1 LNHDA, CDR2 SQIVND (reference sequence). The V and J ends lost 6 bases and 0 bases respectively, with 15 bases between them. The CDR3 is 16 residues long. CDR3 bases: TGTGCCAGTAGCAGGACAGAATTTTATAGCAATCAGCCCCAGCATTTT. Translating gives CASSRTEFYSNQPQHF. Drawing the rest from reference TRBV19 and TRBJ1-5, the complete variable domain is DGGITQSPKYLFRKEGQNVTLSCEQNLNHDAMYWYRQDPGQGLRLIYYSQIVNDFQKGDIAEGYSVSREKKESFPLTVTSAQKNPTAFYLCASSRTEFYSNQPQHFGDGTRLSIL.

The V call is TRBV28, the J call TRBJ1-3; D unclear. Germline V lookup: CDR1 MDHEN, CDR2 SYDVKM. This CDR3 is built from 13 residues. V lost 9 bases and J 0 bases, leaving 9 bases between the germline ends. The CDR3 here is CASVTVSGNTIYF. For the CDR3, the DNA is TGTGCCAGTGTGACGGTCTCTGGAAACACCATATATTTT.

The genes are TRBV7-9 and TRBJ2-7, with 9 bases identical to TRBD1. CDR3 length: 14 residues. V shed 5 bases, J shed 3 bases, and the junction held 5 bases outside the gene matches. Germline loops: CDR1 SEHNR, CDR2 FQNEAQ (reference sequence). The CDR3 reads CASSRGQGIYEQYF. CDR3 sequence (DNA): TGTGCCAGCAGCAGGGGACAGGGAATCTACGAGCAGTACTTC.

The chain has TRBV11-2 and TRBJ1-1; D possibly corresponds to TRBD1 (6 bases). The V end was cut by 4 bases, the J end by 7 bases, with 13 bases between. From germline, CDR1 is SGHAT and CDR2 FQNNGV. The CDR3 totals 13 residues. The CDR3 DNA reads TGTGCCAGCAGCTCAACCAGGGGCGGTGAAGCTTTCTTT. Translated: CASSSTRGGEAFF.

This clone was observed a handful of times. This sequence joins TRBV5-6 and TRBJ1-2, with 10 positions matching TRBD1. CDR3 length: 15 amino acids. V shed 4 bases and J 5 bases; nucleotides not matched to a gene: 8. Germline V gene data show CDR1 as SGHDT and CDR2 as YYEEEE. The CDR3 loop reads CASSPGQGMRYGYTF. CDR3 DNA: TGTGCCAGCAGCCCGGGACAGGGGATGAGGTATGGCTACACCTTC.

The J gene is TRBJ2-5, the V gene TRBV6-1; tentatively, D is TRBD1 (5 bases). The germline CDR1 and CDR2 sequences are MNHNS and SASEGT. The germline V and J ends were trimmed by 1 base and 5 bases, with 11 bases remaining between them. The CDR3 extends over 14 amino acids. CDR3 bases: TGTGCCAGCAGTGAAGTTCCCAGGGCGGAGACCCAGTACTTC. Translating gives CASSEVPRAETQYF.

V and J are TRBV5-1 and TRBJ2-7; 13 nucleotides line up with TRBD2. Germline trimming cut 7 bases from V and 6 bases from J; bases unmatched to any gene: 13. Germline CDR1 SGHRS, CDR2 YFSETQ. CDR3 length equals 16 residues. For the CDR3, the DNA is TGCGCCAGCGCGACCGGGACTAGCGGGATGAATAGCGAGCAGTACTTC. Translated, it gives CASATGTSGMNSEQYF.

V is TRBV11-1 and J is TRBJ2-3; D remains ambiguous. CDR3 length: 13 residues. The germline V gene encodes CDR1 SGHAT and CDR2 FQDESV (reference sequence). The germline V and J ends were trimmed by 1 base and 4 bases, with 6 bases remaining between them. The CDR3 DNA is TGTGCCAGCAGCTTAGAACTTTCAGATACGCAGTATTTT. Translating it yields CASSLELSDTQYF.

The chain uses TRBV7-2 and TRBJ2-7; D may be TRBD2 (7 bases). From germline, CDR1 is SGHTA and CDR2 FQGNSA. CDR3 length: 14 amino acids. V was clipped by 5 bases and J by 4 bases, with 15 bases between them. In nucleotides, the CDR3 is TGTGCCAGCAGCAAAGTTCGGGGGGCATACGAGCAGTACTTC. This translates into CASSKVRGAYEQYF.